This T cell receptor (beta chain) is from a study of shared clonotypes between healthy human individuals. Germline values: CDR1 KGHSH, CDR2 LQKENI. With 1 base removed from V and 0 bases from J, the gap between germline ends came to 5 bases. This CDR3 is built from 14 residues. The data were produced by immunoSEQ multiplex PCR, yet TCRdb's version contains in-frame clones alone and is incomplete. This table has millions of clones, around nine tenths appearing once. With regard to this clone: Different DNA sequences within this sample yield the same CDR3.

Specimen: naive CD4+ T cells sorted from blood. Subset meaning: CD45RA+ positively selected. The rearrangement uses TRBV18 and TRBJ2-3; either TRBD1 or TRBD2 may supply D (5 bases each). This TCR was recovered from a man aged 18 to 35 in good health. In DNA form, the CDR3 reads TGTGCCAGCTCACCACGGGGGAGCACAGATACGCAGTATTTT. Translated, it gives CASSPRGSTDTQYF.